This is a list of T cell receptor beta chains from one sample in a study of response to subunit inactivated influenza vaccine. TCRdb independently ran MiXCR on the RT-PCR reads; one entry per CDR3 protein. The table records about 520,000 distinct CDR3 sequences, around 7.7% of them present only once. The source was PBMCs from blood, collected less than 25 months after vaccination. Every receptor here comes from a man between 50 and 69 years old who received an inactivated influenza vaccine. Each CDR3 is given with its conserved first and last residue. Fields, in order: clone size, J gene, V gene, D gene, CDR3 DNA, CDR3 protein. D genes are given only for firm matches. Size values are once, few and many counts, or a class for expanded clones, and some rows have none.

few	TRBJ2-6	TRBV28	TRBD1	TGTGCCAGCAGTTCTGTCCCGGGACAGGGCCGAAAGGCCAACGTCCTGACTTTC	CASSSVPGQGRKANVLTF
many	TRBJ2-7	TRBV7-2	NA	TGTGCCAGCAGCTATAACTCCGGGGCTTTTGAGCAGTACTTC	CASSYNSGAFEQYF
few	TRBJ2-5	TRBV30	TRBD1	TGTGCCTGGAACCGACAGGGAAGGGAGACCCAGTACTTC	CAWNRQGRETQYF
NA	TRBJ2-1	TRBV7-2	NA	TGTGCCAGCAACGTGGGGCTACCGGCTACGAATGAGCAGTTCTTC	CASNVGLPATNEQFF
few	TRBJ1-2	TRBV7-8	NA	TGTGCCAGCAGCTTAGGGTCAGGGGCCTTCTATGGCTACACCTTC	CASSLGSGAFYGYTF
many	TRBJ2-1	TRBV5-1	TRBD2	TGCGCCAGCAGCTTGGGGGGATCACTAGCGGGCAATGAGCAGTTCTTC	CASSLGGSLAGNEQFF
NA	TRBJ2-3	TRBV5-1	TRBD2	TGCGCCAGCAGCGTAGCGGGCCACACAGATACGCAGTATTTT	CASSVAGHTDTQYF
few	TRBJ2-3	TRBV29-1	TRBD2	TGCAGCGCCTCCGCCTTTAAGCGGGAGGGCCGAACAGATACGCAGTATTTT	CSASAFKREGRTDTQYF
NA	TRBJ2-4	TRBV3-1	NA	TGTGCCAGCAGCTTAAGAGGGATAGCGGCCCCTCAGTACTTC	CASSLRGIAAPQYF
few	TRBJ2-3	TRBV12-3/TRBV12-4	NA	TGTGCCAGCAGTTTATGGGCTAAGGGGCCCCGCACAGATACGCAGTATTTT	CASSLWAKGPRTDTQYF
many	TRBJ2-1	TRBV29-1	NA	TGCAGCGTACCGGAGGACCCTCTGAGCTCCTACAATGAGCAGTTCTTC	CSVPEDPLSSYNEQFF
many	TRBJ1-4	TRBV12-3/TRBV12-4	NA	TGTGCCAGCGCATGGGGGGCGTCCGGCGAAAAACTGTTTTTT	CASAWGASGEKLFF
few	TRBJ2-3	TRBV28	TRBD2	TGTGCCAGCAGTTTACCCCCTAGCGGGAATACAGATACGCAGTATTTT	CASSLPPSGNTDTQYF